The present entry profiles one T cell receptor (beta chain) with its context. Other DNA sequences of this sample code for an identical CDR3. V shed 5 bases and J 2 bases; nucleotides not matched to a gene: 5. The CDR3 is 15 amino acids. The germline V gene has CDR1 SGHRS and CDR2 YFSETQ. The sample is drawn from a study of T cell responses to AZD1222 COVID-19 vaccine. Libraries were prepared by immunoSEQ multiplex PCR; TCRdb keeps only in-frame clonotypes and omits some of them. The profile shows around 92,000 clones, approximately 90% of them singletons. The chain links TRBV5-1 to TRBJ2-1; 9 positions agree with TRBD2. The clonotype was recovered from an adult in good health. The sample here was peripheral blood, taken on day 0 of AZD1222 vaccination. CDR3 amino acids: CASRPGTSTYNEQFF. The CDR3 DNA reads TGCGCCAGCAGGCCCGGGACTAGCACCTACAATGAGCAGTTCTTC.